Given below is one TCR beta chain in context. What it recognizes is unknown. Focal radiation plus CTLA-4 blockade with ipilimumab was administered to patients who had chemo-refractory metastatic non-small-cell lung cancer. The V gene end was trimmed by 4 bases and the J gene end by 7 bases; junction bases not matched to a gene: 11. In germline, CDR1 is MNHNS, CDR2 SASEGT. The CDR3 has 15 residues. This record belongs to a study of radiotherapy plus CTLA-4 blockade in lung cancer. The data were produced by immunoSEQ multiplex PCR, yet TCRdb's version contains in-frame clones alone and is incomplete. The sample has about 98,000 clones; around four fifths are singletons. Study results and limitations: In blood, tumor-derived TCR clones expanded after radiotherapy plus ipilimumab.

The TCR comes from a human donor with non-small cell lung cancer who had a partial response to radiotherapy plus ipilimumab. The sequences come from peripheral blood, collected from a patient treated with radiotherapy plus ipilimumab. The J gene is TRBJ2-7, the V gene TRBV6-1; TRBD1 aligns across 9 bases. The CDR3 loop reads CASSGSRDRAREQYF. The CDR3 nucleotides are TGTGCCAGCAGTGGATCCCGGGACAGGGCGCGAGAGCAGTACTTC.